Listed below are T cell receptor beta chains from one sample, sequenced in a study of T cells in Graves' hyperthyroidism and ophthalmopathy. TCRdb reprocessed the multiplex PCR reads with MiXCR, giving one entry per CDR3 protein. In the table there are just over 550,000 distinct CDR3 sequences, approximately 44% of which are singletons. The sample was peripheral blood or thyroid tissue (not recorded which). All receptors derive from a young woman with Graves' hyperthyroidism. Both conserved end residues are part of each CDR3. Part of the rows lack a size; the others show once, few, many or a class for expanded clones.

cdr3_length	clone_size	v_call	cdr3_aa
15	few	TRBV7-2	CASSSRDRGNSPLHF
15	NA	TRBV19	CGSSISQGVTYEQYF
16	few	TRBV19	CASSKTGGGGANVLTF
15	few	TRBV24-1	CATSDLIADQETQYF
14	NA	TRBV20-1	CSARALDSSYEQYF
13	many	TRBV12-3/TRBV12-4	CASRAGGNQPQHF
14	NA	TRBV20-1	CSARAAGRGNTIYF
15	few	TRBV24-1	CATSDSTSLNEKLFF
13	NA	TRBV7-8	CASSQDWDRGYTF
18	NA	TRBV2	CASSSGTSGSFSPYEQYF
16	NA	TRBV7-6	CASSLTTAEMNTEAFF
10	NA	TRBV5-2	CASNGCGYTF
19	NA	TRBV19	CASSNRDRGTSAQISEQYF
15	NA	TRBV6-4	CASSKASGRIYEQYF
14	many	TRBV2	CASSGDGGNEKLFF
17	few	TRBV7-9	CASSPAGQGVRSYEQYF
14	NA	TRBV5-1	CASRAGTGNQPQHF
12	NA	TRBV6-1	CASSTRGGEQYF
13	NA	TRBV7-3	CASRGRTDQAQHF
15	many	TRBV6-5	CASSRQHLGDQPQHF
15	many	TRBV6-6	CASSYAAGRNQPQHF
16	NA	TRBV10-3	CAIKPGTSENTGELSW
16	many	TRBV7-6	CASSFRAQMNTGELFF
13	many	TRBV2	CASSEYSNQPQHF
17	NA	TRBV19	CASSSDPYFSGANVLTF